This TCR beta chain comes out of a study of blood T cell repertoires in COVID-19. Turning to the study itself: T cells, B-cell-depleted T cells, or PBMCs supplied cDNA or gDNA.

Here immunoSEQ multiplex PCR was the method, and the copy in TCRdb shows in-frame clones only, minus some. The sample has tens of thousands of clones; 65% to 85% are singletons. The CDR3 is 16 residues long. Germline CDR1 reads LNHDA; CDR2 reads SQIVND (reference sequence). The germline V and J ends were trimmed by 8 bases and 0 bases, with 16 bases remaining between them. The sequence came from an elderly man with active or convalescent COVID-19. The sequencing input was peripheral blood. The V call is TRBV19, the J call TRBJ2-2; weak D call: TRBD2 (5 bases). The CDR3 DNA follows: TGTGCCAGTTCCCGCCCAACGGGGTCGAACACCGGGGAGCTGTTTTTT. It is translated as CASSRPTGSNTGELFF. Full variable domain (outside the CDR3, taken from reference TRBV19 and TRBJ2-2): DGGITQSPKYLFRKEGQNVTLSCEQNLNHDAMYWYRQDPGQGLRLIYYSQIVNDFQKGDIAEGYSVSREKKESFPLTVTSAQKNPTAFYLCASSRPTGSNTGELFFGEGSRLTVL.